The 28 T cell receptor beta chains presented below share a single source sample, sequenced in a study of T-cell memory formation after mild COVID-19. TCRdb reprocessed the 5' RACE reads via MiXCR and lists one record per CDR3 protein. The sample gives about 140,000 distinct CDR3 sequences, 13% to 15% of which show up once; about 29% is in the top ten. The sequencing sample was made of PBMCs or a T cell subset sorted from them (not recorded which). The receptors were gathered from an adult woman who had mild COVID-19 (a few samples of this study predate the infection). Cell type and time point are not known.

Ten or more counts support this clonotype. The chain carries TRBV7-6 and TRBJ2-1, with no clear D. The CDR3 length is 14 residues. Per the germline V gene, CDR1 is SGHVS and CDR2 is FNYEAQ. V dropped 5 bases and J dropped 8 bases, with 16 bases sitting between them. CDR3 bases: TGTGCCAGCAGCCCCGACTCGGCGGACGATGAGCAGTTCTTC. Translation gives CASSPDSADDEQFF.

Only a few counts were recorded for this clonotype. The chain links TRBV7-6 to TRBJ2-1; possible D gene TRBD2, 7 bases. The length of the CDR3 is 16 residues. V lost 5 bases, J lost 4 bases, and 18 bases lay in between. The V gene's germline CDR1 is SGHVS and CDR2 FNYEAQ. This CDR3 reads CASSPGRGRIYNEQFF. The CDR3 DNA reads as TGTGCCAGCAGCCCCGGGCGGGGGCGTATTTACAATGAGCAGTTCTTC.

This chain connects TRBV6-1 to TRBJ1-1; weak D call: TRBD1 (6 bases). Germline-derived CDR1 and CDR2 are MNHNS and SASEGT. Trimming removed 1 base at V and 2 bases at J, with 11 bases between. The CDR3 has 15 residues. The CDR3: CASSEGLDRNTEAFF. The CDR3 DNA is TGTGCCAGCAGTGAAGGGCTGGACAGAAACACTGAAGCTTTCTTT.

CDR3 sequence: CATSGTANTDTQYF. CDR3 DNA: TGTGCCACTTCTGGGACCGCTAACACAGATACGCAGTATTTT. The rearrangement links TRBV6-2 or TRBV6-3 to TRBJ2-3, with D perhaps TRBD1 or TRBD2 (5 bases each). Germline loops: CDR1 MNHEY, CDR2 SVGEGT. V was cut by 10 bases and J by 2 bases, with 16 bases left in between. The CDR3 loop spans 14 amino acids.

This clonotype occurred once. The gene calls are TRBV5-1 and TRBJ2-7; the match to TRBD1 covers 7 bases. V was pared by 2 bases and J by 6 bases, with 11 bases of the junction left unmatched. The CDR3 sequence is 15 residues long. Germline V gives CDR1 SGHRS, CDR2 YFSETQ. The CDR3 DNA reads TGCGCCAGCAGCTTCGGGCAGGGGGTGAACGGCGAGCAGTACTTC. Its protein is CASSFGQGVNGEQYF.

The chain employs TRBV13 and TRBJ2-1, with 8 nucleotides matching TRBD2. The CDR3 is made up of 15 amino acids. With 5 bases clipped from V and 7 bases from J, the junction kept 10 bases outside the gene matches. CDR1 is PRHDT, CDR2 FYEKMQ, per germline (reference sequence). CDR3 nucleotide sequence: TGTGCCAGCAGCGCACCTACTAGCGGAGGGAATGAGCAGTTCTTC. Its protein is CASSAPTSGGNEQFF.

In its sample, this clonotype was seen a few times. The chain links TRBV20-1 to TRBJ2-1, with TRBD2 matching over 13 bases. CDR1 is DFQATT and CDR2 is SNEGSKA in the germline V gene (reference sequence). This CDR3 comprises 18 residues. J was trimmed by 3 bases and V by 0 bases; bases with no gene match: 8. The CDR3 reads CSARDGYRTSGGYNEQFF. DNA of the CDR3: TGCAGTGCTAGAGATGGGTATAGGACTAGCGGGGGCTACAATGAGCAGTTCTTC.

This clonotype was seen only a few times. The CDR3: CASSLSRNTDTQYF. As DNA, the CDR3 is TGCGCCAGCAGCTTGAGTCGAAACACAGATACGCAGTATTTT. The gene calls are TRBV5-1 and TRBJ2-3, with D unclear. The CDR3 totals 14 residues. Trimming cost V 1 base and J 2 bases, with 8 bases left between them. CDR1 is SGHRS and CDR2 is YFSETQ in the germline V gene.

This clonotype showed up just a few times. This CDR3 is CASSEAGLSYNEQFF. The CDR3 DNA sequence: TGTGCCAGCAGTGAAGCTGGGCTGAGTTACAATGAGCAGTTCTTC. The chain is built from TRBV6-1 and TRBJ2-1; D remains ambiguous. Per the germline V gene, CDR1 is MNHNS and CDR2 is SASEGT. Between the trimmed V and J ends, which lost 0 bases and 4 bases, there was a span of 10 bases. The CDR3 runs to 15 residues.

The chain combines TRBV9 with TRBJ2-7, with 10 bases fitting TRBD1. Germline lookup yields CDR1 SGDLS and CDR2 YYNGEE. The CDR3 covers 16 residues. With 3 bases clipped from V and 0 bases from J, the junction kept 6 bases outside the gene matches. The CDR3 here is CASSDPGQGSSYEQYF. The CDR3 DNA sequence: TGTGCCAGCAGCGACCCGGGACAGGGGAGCTCCTACGAGCAGTACTTC.

In DNA form, the CDR3 reads TGTGCCAGCAGCTTGGGAGGGGACGTGAACACTGAAGCTTTCTTT. Translated: CASSLGGDVNTEAFF. The V and J genes are TRBV5-6 and TRBJ1-1; TRBD1 might be the D (5 bases). This CDR3 region has 15 residues. The ends were cut back, 0 bases at V and 0 bases at J, with 9 bases in the middle. Germline V gene data show CDR1 as SGHDT and CDR2 as YYEEEE.

This clonotype was counted a few times. This sequence joins TRBV29-1 and TRBJ2-7; D is ambiguous. Per germline, CDR1 SQVTM and CDR2 ANQGSEA. V was clipped by 6 bases and J by 4 bases, with 16 bases between them. The CDR3 totals 13 residues. The CDR3 loop is CSVLPPATYEQYF. CDR3 nucleotides: TGCAGCGTCCTACCGCCGGCGACGTACGAGCAGTACTTC.

The chain employs TRBV5-1 and TRBJ2-7; unclear D gene. The V and J ends lost 4 bases and 0 bases respectively, with 11 bases between them. The CDR3 loop spans 14 amino acids. Germline assignment: CDR1 SGHRS and CDR2 YFSETQ. In nucleotides, the CDR3 is TGCGCCAGCAGCCCATGGGTCAGCTCCTACGAGCAGTACTTC. The encoded protein is CASSPWVSSYEQYF.

This clonotype was seen only a few times. The J gene is TRBJ2-7, the V gene TRBV4-1, with TRBD2 identical over 7 bases. The ends lost 4 bases at V and 0 bases at J; junction bases unmatched: 9. The CDR3 is 16 amino acids. Germline V CDR1 and CDR2: MGHRA, YSYEKL. The CDR3 loop reads CASSPLLAESSYEQYF. The CDR3 nucleotides read TGCGCCAGCAGCCCACTCCTAGCGGAGAGCTCCTACGAGCAGTACTTC.

This clonotype came up a few times. This chain connects TRBV15 to TRBJ2-7; D gene ambiguous. Looked up from germline, CDR1 is LNHNV and CDR2 is YYDKDF (reference sequence). With 3 bases removed from V and 2 bases from J, the gap between germline ends came to 8 bases. CDR3 length equals 13 residues. This CDR3 is CATSSKATYEQYF. CDR3 DNA: TGTGCCACCAGCAGCAAAGCTACCTACGAGCAGTACTTC.

This clonotype was picked up a small number of times. The chain joins TRBV5-1 to TRBJ1-1, with 8 bases identical to TRBD1. The CDR3 has 16 residues. Germline CDR1 reads SGHRS; CDR2 reads YFSETQ. Losses at the gene ends were 0 bases for V and 5 bases for J; bases not matched to a gene: 9. The CDR3 sequence: CASSLAWEQGETEAFF. The DNA of the CDR3 is TGCGCCAGCAGCTTGGCCTGGGAACAGGGGGAGACTGAAGCTTTCTTT.

This chain connects TRBV29-1 to TRBJ1-2; D remains ambiguous. V was shortened by 6 bases and J by 4 bases, with 18 bases between the two germline ends. The germline CDR1 and CDR2 sequences are SQVTM and ANQGSEA. This CDR3 region has 14 residues. CDR3 in amino acids: CSVTVRADFYGYTF. Written as DNA, the CDR3 is TGCAGCGTCACCGTAAGGGCAGACTTCTATGGCTACACCTTC.

This clonotype was counted only a few times. This sequence joins TRBV7-8 and TRBJ2-1, with D unclear. The germline V and J ends were trimmed by 6 bases and 6 bases, with 9 bases remaining between them. CDR3 length: 12 amino acids. Germline CDR1 SGHVS, CDR2 FQNEAQ. The CDR3 nucleotides read TGTGCCAGCAGGACCGCTTCCAATGAGCAGTTCTTC. It codes for CASRTASNEQFF.

This chain connects TRBV13 to TRBJ1-1; maybe TRBD1 (6 bases). Trimming pared 5 bases from V and 0 bases from J, leaving 13 bases between. The CDR3 is 15 amino acids. Germline-derived CDR1 and CDR2 are PRHDT and FYEKMQ (reference sequence). CDR3 in amino acids: CASSPRGFLNTEAFF. As DNA, the CDR3 is TGTGCCAGCAGCCCCAGGGGCTTTTTGAACACTGAAGCTTTCTTT.

The chain recombines TRBV2 with TRBJ2-7; D uncertain. This CDR3 region has 13 residues. Germline CDR1 and CDR2: SNHLY and FYNNEI. The V end was cut by 6 bases, the J end by 4 bases, with 13 bases between. CDR3 residues: CASRMNYLYEQYF. The CDR3 DNA follows: TGTGCCAGCAGGATGAATTACCTGTACGAGCAGTACTTC. Combining the CDR3 with reference TRBV2 and TRBJ2-7 gives the whole variable domain EPEVTQTPSHQVTQMGQEVILRCVPISNHLYFYWYRQILGQKVEFLVSFYNNEISEKSEIFDDQFSVERPDGSNFTLKIRSTKLEDSAMYFCASRMNYLYEQYFGPGTRLTVT.

CDR3 nucleotide sequence: TGCAGTGCTAGTCTCGGTCCACGGCTGGCCGGGGAGCTGTTTTTT. Translated: CSASLGPRLAGELFF. V and J are TRBV20-1 and TRBJ2-2; D unclear. The CDR3 has 15 residues. Trimming took 3 bases from V and 6 from J, leaving 17 bases between them. The germline CDR1 and CDR2 sequences are DFQATT and SNEGSKA (reference sequence).

This clonotype was observed a single time. The chain combines TRBV7-9 with TRBJ2-1; D gene uncertain. V lost 4 bases and J 6 bases, leaving 16 bases between the germline ends. The CDR3 is 15 amino acids. Germline assignment: CDR1 SEHNR and CDR2 FQNEAQ (reference sequence). The CDR3 DNA reads TGTGCCAGCAGCTCCCCCGGGCCCAGCAGCAATGAGCAGTTCTTC. Encoded protein: CASSSPGPSSNEQFF.

The rearrangement links TRBV12-1 to TRBJ2-2. TRBV12-1 is a recognized pseudogene. This CDR3 spans 13 amino acids. The CDR3 loop reads CASSVGPGGELFF. The CDR3 DNA reads TGTGCCAGCAGCGTAGGACCTGGCGGGGAGCTGTTTTTT.

J is TRBJ1-1 and V is TRBV29-1; possible D gene TRBD1, 6 bases. This CDR3 is built from 16 residues. From germline, CDR1 is SQVTM and CDR2 ANQGSEA. The germline V and J ends were trimmed by 5 bases and 7 bases, with 26 bases remaining between them. DNA of the CDR3: TGCAGCGTTTACAGGGTTGATCTCACACTGGGCAATGAAGCTTTCTTT. Its translation: CSVYRVDLTLGNEAFF.

CDR3 protein: CSARKWWGAKNIQYF. The CDR3 DNA is TGCAGTGCTCGCAAATGGTGGGGAGCCAAAAACATTCAGTACTTC. This rearrangement joins TRBV20-1 to TRBJ2-4; D is undetermined. From germline, CDR1 is DFQATT and CDR2 SNEGSKA (reference sequence). This CDR3 has 15 amino acids. Trimming pared 5 bases from V and 0 bases from J, leaving 14 bases between.

This clonotype has just a few counts. The rearrangement links TRBV7-2 to TRBJ1-2; the match to TRBD1 covers 9 bases. V was pared by 7 bases and J by 5 bases, with 20 bases of the junction left unmatched. Germline CDR1 SGHTA, CDR2 FQGNSA. CDR3 length: 18 residues. The CDR3 nucleotides are TGTGCCAGCACCTTGGGTCCGGACACAGGGGGCACCATATATGGCTACACCTTC. Its translation is CASTLGPDTGGTIYGYTF.

This clonotype was counted a few times. The chain carries TRBV27 and TRBJ2-7, with D maybe TRBD2 (6 bases). Germline loops: CDR1 MNHEY, CDR2 SMNVEV (reference sequence). The CDR3 consists of 15 residues. V lost 0 bases and J lost 0, with 9 bases in between. The CDR3 DNA reads TGTGCCAGCAGTTTATCGGAGGGATTCTCCTACGAGCAGTACTTC. It encodes CASSLSEGFSYEQYF.

This clonotype was detected only a few times. The chain employs TRBV6-5 and TRBJ2-7, with TRBD2 as a possible D gene (6 bases). The CDR3 loop spans 13 amino acids. Germline V lookup: CDR1 MNHEY, CDR2 SVGAGI. V lost 5 bases, J lost 4 bases, and 12 bases lay in between. The CDR3 loop reads CASSLPEGYEQYF. The CDR3 DNA reads as TGTGCCAGCAGTCTGCCGGAGGGGTACGAGCAGTACTTC.